The T cell receptor beta chain described here comes from a study of blood T cell repertoires in COVID-19. At the level of the study: Specimens from acute and convalescent COVID-19 originated in the United States, Italy and Spain. Sample material is recorded as cDNA or gDNA derived from T cells, B-cell-depleted T cells, or PBMCs.

Authors' methods: Reference gene primer amplification in the assay estimated nucleated cell counts. Produced via immunoSEQ multiplex PCR; TCRdb's table is partial and in-frame only. V and J calls and clone size come straight from that table; D and trimming were deduced from the DNA. Of about 160,000 clones in the sample, approximately 88% were seen once. Germline V gives CDR1 MDHEN, CDR2 SYDVKM. V shed 3 bases, J shed 6 bases, and the junction held 8 bases outside the gene matches. The CDR3 covers 15 residues. This chain links TRBV28 with TRBJ1-2; 9 bases are shared with TRBD1. The sample was peripheral blood. The receptor comes from a woman older than 75 with active or convalescent COVID-19. In nucleotides, the CDR3 is TGTGCCAGCAGTTTCTCGGGACAGGGAAACGATGGCTACACCTTC. Residues: CASSFSGQGNDGYTF.